This TCR beta chain was recovered during a study of sequential checkpoint blockade in melanoma. Study summary: First-line arms were nivolumab then ipilimumab, or the reverse, randomized 1:1.

Treatment described: randomized to nivolumab then ipilimumab (arm A) or the reverse (arm B). None of the patients previously received DNA-damaging chemotherapy. Sorted cells were live CD3+CD8+, lacking CD19 and CD56, from PBMCs. This table comes from immunoSEQ multiplex PCR, and its TCRdb copy is limited to in-frame clones, with some not included. The sample lists over 15,000 clones; under 60% were seen once. Germline CDR1 is SGHDT and CDR2 is YYEEEE. V lost 4 bases and J lost 6; bases outside the gene matches: 9. The length of the CDR3 is 15 residues. The TCR originated in a human donor with melanoma. Source: CD8+ T cells sorted from blood (inferred from file names), taken from a patient given nivolumab and ipilimumab in sequence. V and J are TRBV5-6 and TRBJ1-2, with TRBD1 matching over 10 bases. The CDR3 is CASSDLGQGGDGYTF. CDR3 nucleotides: TGTGCCAGCAGCGATCTAGGACAGGGGGGTGATGGCTACACCTTC.